This TCR beta chain was observed in a study of blood T cells in healthy people across ages. Broader study findings: More naive CD4+ cells and higher diversity marked long-lived donors relative to aged donors. Because donor CMV status was unknown, expanded clonotype changes were possibly confounded.

In the case of this clonotype: The antigen remains undetermined.

Unmatched junction bases numbered 5, after V lost 3 bases and J lost 1 base. The V gene's germline CDR1 is SGHTA and CDR2 FQGNSA. The CDR3 consists of 16 residues. Primers used in a second PCR of about 7 to 12 cycles were a sample-barcoded 5' primer and a J-beta primer mix. Each cDNA molecule was tagged by a template-switch adaptor with 12 random nucleotides. TCRdb fed the 5' RACE reads into MiXCR, producing one record per CDR3 protein. The data show around 1,100,000 distinct CDR3 sequences, more than 30% seen once. The material sequenced was blood. J is TRBJ2-5 and V is TRBV7-2; 10 nucleotides line up with TRBD1. This receptor was taken from a man aged 18 to 30 in good health. The CDR3 loop is CASSLARTGGQETQYF. In nucleotides, the CDR3 is TGTGCCAGCAGCTTGGCAAGGACAGGGGGCCAAGAGACCCAGTACTTC.